The source of this TCR beta chain is a study of blood T cells in healthy people across ages. Overall study context: Every two T cells gave about one barcoded beta molecule via template switching.

Note on this clonotype: A much larger clone differs from this one at a single base, so this may be a read error.

A second PCR, run for roughly 7 to 12 cycles, used a sample-barcoded 5' primer plus a J-beta primer mix. Each cDNA molecule was tagged by a template-switch adaptor that had 12 random nucleotides. MiXCR, run by TCRdb on the 5' RACE reads, gives a single entry per CDR3 protein. This table has nearly 1 million distinct CDR3 sequences, just over 50% appearing once. The sequence came from a woman aged 55-69 years in good health. Sequenced sample: blood.

CDR3 in DNA: TGTGCCAGCAGCCTCCGTCCCCAGGGTTCACTCAATGAGCAGTACTTC. Translation: CASSLRPQGSLNEQYF. This chain links TRBV7-8 with TRBJ2-5; a possible D gene is TRBD1 (5 bases). Germline values: CDR1 SGHVS, CDR2 FQNEAQ. V was clipped by 5 bases and J by 11 bases, with 27 bases between them. The CDR3 is made up of 16 amino acids.